The T cell receptor beta chain described here comes from a study of early stage breast cancer tumors. Across the whole study: Invasive lobular carcinomas made up four of 12 ER+/PR+/HER2- tumors. Average read coverage per sample was roughly 10-fold.

The length of the CDR3 is 16 residues. V lost 5 bases to trimming and J lost 6 bases, with 17 bases between them. Germline V CDR1 and CDR2: SGHAT, FQNNGV. Measured with immunoSEQ multiplex PCR; TCRdb has only the in-frame clones, and not every one. This repertoire shows some 72,000 clones, approximately 80% found once; its top ten account for under 3.5%. The chain recombines TRBV11-2 with TRBJ1-6; D ambiguous. This TCR derives from a person aged 55 to 75 with breast cancer. Sequencing was done on a sample of blood. The CDR3 nucleotides are TGTGCCAGCAGCCCCCGCGCGAGAGGAGGTAATTCACCCCTCCACTTT. Translation gives CASSPRARGGNSPLHF.